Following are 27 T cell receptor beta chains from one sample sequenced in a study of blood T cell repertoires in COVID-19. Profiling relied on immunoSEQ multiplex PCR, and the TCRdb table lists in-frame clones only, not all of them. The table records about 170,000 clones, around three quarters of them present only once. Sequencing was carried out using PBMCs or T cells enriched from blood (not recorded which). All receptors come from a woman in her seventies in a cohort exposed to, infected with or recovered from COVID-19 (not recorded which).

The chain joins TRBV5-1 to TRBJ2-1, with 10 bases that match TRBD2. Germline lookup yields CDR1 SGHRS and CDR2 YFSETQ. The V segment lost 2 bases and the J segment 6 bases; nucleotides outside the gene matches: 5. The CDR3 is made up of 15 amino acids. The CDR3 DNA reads TGCGCCAGCAGCTTTAGTCTAGCGGGAGCCAATGAGCAGTTCTTC. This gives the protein CASSFSLAGANEQFF.

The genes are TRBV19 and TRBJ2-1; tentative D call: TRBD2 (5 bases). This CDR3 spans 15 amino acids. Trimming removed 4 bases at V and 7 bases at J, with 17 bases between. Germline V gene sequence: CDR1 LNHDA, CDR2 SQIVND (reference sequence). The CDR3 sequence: CASSSRGSSSNEQFF. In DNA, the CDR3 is TGTGCCAGTAGTAGTCGAGGGAGCTCGTCTAATGAGCAGTTCTTC.

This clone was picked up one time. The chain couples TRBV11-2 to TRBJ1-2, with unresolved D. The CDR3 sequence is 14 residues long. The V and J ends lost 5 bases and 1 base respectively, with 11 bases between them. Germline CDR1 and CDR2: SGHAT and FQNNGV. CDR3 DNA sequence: TGTGCCAGCAGCCCGGACCGGGGTAACTATGGCTACACCTTC. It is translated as CASSPDRGNYGYTF. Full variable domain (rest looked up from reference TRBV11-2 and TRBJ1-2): EAGVAQSPRYKIIEKRQSVAFWCNPISGHATLYWYQQILGQGPKLLIQFQNNGVVDDSQLPKDRFSAERLKGVDSTLKIQPAKLEDSAVYLCASSPDRGNYGYTFGSGTRLTVV.

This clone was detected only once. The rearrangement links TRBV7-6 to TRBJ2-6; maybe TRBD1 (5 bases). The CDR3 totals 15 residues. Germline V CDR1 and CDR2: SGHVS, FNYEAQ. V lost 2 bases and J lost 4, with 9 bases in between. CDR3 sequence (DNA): TGTGCCAGCAGCTTACAGGGTACCGGGGCCAACGTCCTGACTTTC. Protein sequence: CASSLQGTGANVLTF.

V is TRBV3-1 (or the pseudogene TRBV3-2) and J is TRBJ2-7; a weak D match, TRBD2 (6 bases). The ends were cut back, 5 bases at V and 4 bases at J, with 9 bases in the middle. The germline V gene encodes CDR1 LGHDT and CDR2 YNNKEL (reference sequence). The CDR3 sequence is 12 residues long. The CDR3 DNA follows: TGTGCCAGCAGCGGGACTGAATACGAGCAGTACTTC. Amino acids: CASSGTEYEQYF.

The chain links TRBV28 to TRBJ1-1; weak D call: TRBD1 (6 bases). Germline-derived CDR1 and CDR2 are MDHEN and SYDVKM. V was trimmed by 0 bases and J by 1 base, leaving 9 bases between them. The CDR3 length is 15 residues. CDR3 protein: CASSLWGAGNTEAFF. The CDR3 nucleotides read TGTGCCAGCAGTTTATGGGGGGCGGGGAACACTGAAGCTTTCTTT.

The CDR3, as DNA: TGTGCCAGCAGCCGCAGAGCCCGGGGAGAGACCCAGTACTTC. It is translated as CASSRRARGETQYF. The genes are TRBV6-5 and TRBJ2-5, with D possibly matching TRBD2 (5 bases). The CDR3 consists of 14 residues. The germline V and J ends were trimmed by 6 bases and 4 bases, with 15 bases remaining between them. From germline, CDR1 is MNHEY and CDR2 SVGAGI.

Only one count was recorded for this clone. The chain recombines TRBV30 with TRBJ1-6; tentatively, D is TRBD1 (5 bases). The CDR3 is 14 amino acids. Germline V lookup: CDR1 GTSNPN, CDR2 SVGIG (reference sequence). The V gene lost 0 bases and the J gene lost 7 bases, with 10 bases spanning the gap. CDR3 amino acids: CAWSVGTPNSPLHF. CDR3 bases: TGTGCCTGGAGTGTCGGGACTCCAAATTCACCCCTCCACTTT.

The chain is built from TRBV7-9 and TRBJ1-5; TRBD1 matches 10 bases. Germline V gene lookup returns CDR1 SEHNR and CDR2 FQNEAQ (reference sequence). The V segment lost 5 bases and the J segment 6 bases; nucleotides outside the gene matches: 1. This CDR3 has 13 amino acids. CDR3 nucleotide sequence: TGTGCCAGCAGCGGGACAGGGGCTCAGCCCCAGCATTTT. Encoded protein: CASSGTGAQPQHF.

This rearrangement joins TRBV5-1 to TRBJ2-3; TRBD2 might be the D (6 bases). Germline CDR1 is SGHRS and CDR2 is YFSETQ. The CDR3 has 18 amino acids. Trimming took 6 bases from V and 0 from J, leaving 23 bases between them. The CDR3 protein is CASKNTWFGGDSTDTQYF. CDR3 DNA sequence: TGCGCCAGCAAAAACACCTGGTTCGGGGGTGATAGCACAGATACGCAGTATTTT.

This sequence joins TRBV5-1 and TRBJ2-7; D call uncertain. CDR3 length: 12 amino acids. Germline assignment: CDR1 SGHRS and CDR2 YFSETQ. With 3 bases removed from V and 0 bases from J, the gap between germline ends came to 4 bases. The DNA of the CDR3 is TGCGCCAGCAGCTCCCTCTCCTACGAGCAGTACTTC. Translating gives CASSSLSYEQYF.

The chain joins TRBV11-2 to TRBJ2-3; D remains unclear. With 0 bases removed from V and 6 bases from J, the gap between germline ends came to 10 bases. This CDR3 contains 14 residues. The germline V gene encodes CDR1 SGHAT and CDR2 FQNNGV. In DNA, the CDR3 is TGTGCCAGCAGCTTAGATCTTAGTTTGGATACGCAGTATTTT. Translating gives CASSLDLSLDTQYF.

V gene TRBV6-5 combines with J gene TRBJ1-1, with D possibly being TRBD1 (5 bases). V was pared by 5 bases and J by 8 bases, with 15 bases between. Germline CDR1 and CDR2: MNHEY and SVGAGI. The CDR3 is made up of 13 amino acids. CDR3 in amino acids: CASSPTDDREAFF. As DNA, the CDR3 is TGTGCCAGCAGTCCCACTGATGACAGAGAAGCTTTCTTT.

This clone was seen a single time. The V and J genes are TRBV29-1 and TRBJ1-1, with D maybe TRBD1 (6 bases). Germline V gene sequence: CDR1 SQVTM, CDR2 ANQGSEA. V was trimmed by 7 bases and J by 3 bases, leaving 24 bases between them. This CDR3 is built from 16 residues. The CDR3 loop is CSAFGGDRDKHTEAFF. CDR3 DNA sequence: TGCAGCGCATTCGGGGGGGACCGGGACAAACACACTGAAGCTTTCTTT.

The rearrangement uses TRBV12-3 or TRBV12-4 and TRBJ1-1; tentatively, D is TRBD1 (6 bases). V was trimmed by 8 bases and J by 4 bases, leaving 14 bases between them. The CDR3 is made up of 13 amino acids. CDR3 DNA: TGTGCCAGCCTCCCCACAGGGAGCACTGAAGCTTTCTTT. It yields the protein CASLPTGSTEAFF.

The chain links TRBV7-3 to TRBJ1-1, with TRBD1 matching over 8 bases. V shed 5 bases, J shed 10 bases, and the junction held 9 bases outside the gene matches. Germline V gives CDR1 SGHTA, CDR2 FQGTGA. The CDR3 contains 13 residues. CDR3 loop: CASSANRGDRAFF. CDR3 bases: TGTGCCAGCAGCGCAAACAGGGGGGATCGAGCTTTCTTT.

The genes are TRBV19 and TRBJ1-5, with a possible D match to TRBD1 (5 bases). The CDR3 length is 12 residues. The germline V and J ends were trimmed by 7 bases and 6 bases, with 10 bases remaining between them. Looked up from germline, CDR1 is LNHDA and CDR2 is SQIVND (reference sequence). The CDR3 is CASTGSGQPQHF. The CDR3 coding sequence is TGTGCCAGTACAGGGTCTGGTCAGCCCCAGCATTTT.

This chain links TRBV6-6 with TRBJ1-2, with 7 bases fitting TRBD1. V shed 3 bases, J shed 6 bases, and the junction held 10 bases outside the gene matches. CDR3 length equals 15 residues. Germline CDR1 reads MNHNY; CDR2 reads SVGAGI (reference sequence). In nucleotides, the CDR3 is TGTGCCAGCAGTTATAGGGACAGTCCATCGAATGGCTACACCTTC. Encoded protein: CASSYRDSPSNGYTF.

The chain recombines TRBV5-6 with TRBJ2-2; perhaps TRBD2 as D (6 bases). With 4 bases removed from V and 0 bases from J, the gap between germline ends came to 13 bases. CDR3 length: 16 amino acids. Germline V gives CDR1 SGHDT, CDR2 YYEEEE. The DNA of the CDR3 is TGTGCCAGCAGCGGTTCTGGGGGGACGAACACCGGGGAGCTGTTTTTT. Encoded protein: CASSGSGGTNTGELFF.

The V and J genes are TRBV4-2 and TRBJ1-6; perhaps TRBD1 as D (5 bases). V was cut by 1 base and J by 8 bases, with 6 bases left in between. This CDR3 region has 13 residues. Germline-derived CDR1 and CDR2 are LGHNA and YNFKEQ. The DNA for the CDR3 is TGTGCCAGCAGCCAAGTCAGGGATTCACCCCTCCACTTT. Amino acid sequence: CASSQVRDSPLHF.

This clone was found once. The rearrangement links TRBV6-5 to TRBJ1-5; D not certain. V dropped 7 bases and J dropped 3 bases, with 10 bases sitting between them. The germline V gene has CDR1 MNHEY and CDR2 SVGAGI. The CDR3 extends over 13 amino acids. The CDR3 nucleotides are TGTGCCAGCAATCTGTCTAACAATCAGCCCCAGCATTTT. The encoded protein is CASNLSNNQPQHF.

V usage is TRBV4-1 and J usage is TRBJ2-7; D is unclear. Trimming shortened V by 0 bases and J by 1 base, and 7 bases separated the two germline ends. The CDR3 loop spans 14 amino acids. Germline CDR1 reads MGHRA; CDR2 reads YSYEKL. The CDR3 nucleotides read TGCGCCAGCAGCCAAGACCCGTTGTCCTACGAGCAGTACTTC. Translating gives CASSQDPLSYEQYF.

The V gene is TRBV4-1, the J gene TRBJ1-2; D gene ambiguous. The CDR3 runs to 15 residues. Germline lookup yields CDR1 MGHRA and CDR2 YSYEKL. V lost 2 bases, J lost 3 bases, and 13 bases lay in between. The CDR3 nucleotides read TGCGCCAGCAGCCAATCCGAGAGAGGGTACTATGGCTACACCTTC. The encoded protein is CASSQSERGYYGYTF.

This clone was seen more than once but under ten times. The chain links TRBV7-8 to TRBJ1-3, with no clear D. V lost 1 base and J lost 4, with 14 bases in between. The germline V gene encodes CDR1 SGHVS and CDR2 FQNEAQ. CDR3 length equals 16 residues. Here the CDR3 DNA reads TGTGCCAGCAGCTTAGTAGGGAGTCTAGGGGGAAACACCATATATTTT. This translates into CASSLVGSLGGNTIYF.

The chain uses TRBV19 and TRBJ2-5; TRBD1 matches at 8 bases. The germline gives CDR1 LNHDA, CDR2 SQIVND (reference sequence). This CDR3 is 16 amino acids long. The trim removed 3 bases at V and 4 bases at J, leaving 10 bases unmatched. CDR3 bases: TGTGCCAGTAGTATTTCCTCCGGGACAGGAGGAGAGACCCAGTACTTC. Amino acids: CASSISSGTGGETQYF.

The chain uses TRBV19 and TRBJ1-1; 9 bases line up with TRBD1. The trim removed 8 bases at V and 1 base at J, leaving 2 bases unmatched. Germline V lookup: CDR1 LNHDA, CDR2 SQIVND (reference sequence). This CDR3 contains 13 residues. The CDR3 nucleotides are TGTGCCAGTGAGACAGGGGGGAACACTGAAGCTTTCTTT. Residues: CASETGGNTEAFF.

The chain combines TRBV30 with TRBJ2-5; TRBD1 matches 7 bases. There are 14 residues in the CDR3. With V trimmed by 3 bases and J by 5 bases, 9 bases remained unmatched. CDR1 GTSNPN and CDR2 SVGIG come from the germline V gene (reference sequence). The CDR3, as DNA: TGTGCCTGGAGGCCTAGGGGGCGTGGGGAGACCCAGTACTTC. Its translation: CAWRPRGRGETQYF.